Listed below are T cell receptor beta chains from one sample, sequenced in a study of blood T cell repertoires in COVID-19. The method was immunoSEQ multiplex PCR; TCRdb's version includes in-frame clones alone and lacks a portion of them. In the table there are some 35,000 clones, over 70% of which are singletons. Sequencing input: peripheral blood. The receptors originated from a man in his 60s with active COVID-19. The CDR3 runs from the conserved cysteine through the conserved F or W. D genes are given only for firm matches. Clone size is stated in some rows and not others, as once, few, many or a class when expanded.

>TRBJ1-5|.|.|TRBV18
TGTGCCAGCTCGCTGGGGCGCAATCAGCCCCAGCATTTT
CASSLGRNQPQHF
>TRBJ2-5|.|TRBD1|TRBV7-3
TGTGCCAGCAGCCTGGGGACAGCGGAGATGCAAGAGACCCAGTACTTC
CASSLGTAEMQETQYF
>TRBJ1-2|.|.|TRBV30
TGTGCCTGGAGTGGAAAGTACGGTCTTAACGGCTACACCTTC
CAWSGKYGLNGYTF
>TRBJ2-5|.|TRBD1|TRBV7-9
TGTGCCAGCAGCTTTGTTCAGGGGGAAGGGGAGACCCAGTACTTC
CASSFVQGEGETQYF
>TRBJ2-7|once|TRBD1|TRBV5-1
TGCGCCAGCAGTCCGGACAGGGCCTACGAGCAGTACTTC
CASSPDRAYEQYF
>TRBJ1-5|.|TRBD1|TRBV5-1
TGCGCCAGCAGCTTACAGGGGGGTCAGCCCCAGCATTTT
CASSLQGGQPQHF
>TRBJ2-2|.|.|TRBV7-6
TGTGCCAGCAGCGCCACAGGGCGCGGGGAGCTGTTTTTT
CASSATGRGELFF
>TRBJ2-7|.|TRBD2|TRBV27
TGTGCCAGCAGTCCGACACTAGCGGGAGTGGAGCAGTACTTC
CASSPTLAGVEQYF
>TRBJ2-1|.|.|TRBV11-2
TGTGCCAGCAGCTTAGTCTTAGGGGCTTACAATGAGCAGTTCTTC
CASSLVLGAYNEQFF
>TRBJ1-5|.|TRBD1|TRBV5-4
TGTGCCTGTGCCGGGACAGAGAATCAGCCCCAGCATTTT
CACAGTENQPQHF
>TRBJ1-4|.|.|TRBV2
TGTGCCAGCAGTGGACGAGGGATAAATGAAAAACTGTTTTTT
CASSGRGINEKLFF
>TRBJ2-1|.|.|TRBV29-1
TGCAGCGTTACAGGGGAGGAGTCCTACAATGAGCAGTTCTTC
CSVTGEESYNEQFF
>TRBJ2-5|.|TRBD1|TRBV5-1
TGCGCCAGCAGCGCCTACAGGGGGACGTTAGAGACCCAGTACTTC
CASSAYRGTLETQYF
>TRBJ2-7|.|.|TRBV23-1
TGCGCCAGCAGTCACCCTGACAGGGCGACGGGGGTCTCCTACGAGCAGTACTTC
CASSHPDRATGVSYEQYF
>TRBJ2-2|.|TRBD2|TRBV28
TGTGCCAGCAGTTCCTGGACTAGCGGGAGCCACGCGAACACCGGGGAGCTGTTTTTT
CASSSWTSGSHANTGELFF
>TRBJ2-7|.|.|TRBV6-5
TGTGCCAGCAGGGGGGCCCCGGGCGAGCAGTACTTC
CASRGAPGEQYF
>TRBJ2-1|few|TRBD2|TRBV11-2
TGTGCCAGCGGCACTAGCGGGAGTCTAAGCTCCTACAATGAGCAGTTCTTC
CASGTSGSLSSYNEQFF
>TRBJ1-6|.|.|TRBV28
TGTGCCAGCAAGGCAGGGGCTGTGAATTCACCCCTCCACTTT
CASKAGAVNSPLHF
>TRBJ2-1|.|.|TRBV19
TGTGCCAGTAGTATACGAGGAAAAAACAATGAGCAGTTCTTC
CASSIRGKNNEQFF
>TRBJ2-5|.|.|TRBV3-1/TRBV3-2
TGTGCCACCTCTCGGGGAGACAAGACCCAGTACTTC
CATSRGDKTQYF
>TRBJ1-2|.|TRBD1|TRBV28
TGTGCCAGCAGTTTGACGACAGGGCCCCGTATGAGGGGCTACACCTTC
CASSLTTGPRMRGYTF
>TRBJ2-1|.|TRBD2|TRBV11-2
TGTGCCAGCAGCTCTCCAAACATAGCGGGATACTCCTACAATGAGCAGTTCTTC
CASSSPNIAGYSYNEQFF
>TRBJ2-5|.|TRBD1|TRBV11-2
TGTGCCAGCAGGGCTGACAGGGGGGTGGAGGAGACCCAGTACTTC
CASRADRGVEETQYF